A single sample gave rise to the 20 T cell receptor beta chains below, sequenced in a study of cytomegalovirus exposure and HLA in healthy donors. Use of 60 Vbeta and 13 Jbeta primers characterized the PCR. Measured with immunoSEQ multiplex PCR; TCRdb has only the in-frame clones, and not every one. The profile shows 150,000 to 200,000 clones, about four fifths of them singletons. Sequencing was carried out using PBMCs. These receptors were taken from a woman aged 40-49 years in good health and CMV-seronegative.

This sequence joins TRBV5-3 and TRBJ1-2; 7 nucleotides line up with TRBD1. TRBV5-3 is an open reading frame whose function is uncertain. This CDR3 is built from 13 residues. J was trimmed by 4 bases and V by 0 bases; bases with no gene match: 0. This CDR3 reads CARSLGQGYGYTF. For the CDR3, the DNA is TGTGCCAGAAGCTTGGGACAGGGCTATGGCTACACCTTC.

The genes are TRBV18 and TRBJ2-2; maybe TRBD2 (6 bases). The germline CDR1 and CDR2 sequences are KGHSH and LQKENI. The CDR3 loop spans 20 amino acids. V was shortened by 0 bases and J by 3 bases, with 23 bases between the two germline ends. CDR3 loop: CASSPPAGLRGKGDTGELFF. The CDR3 coding sequence is TGTGCCAGCTCACCACCGGCAGGGCTTCGCGGGAAGGGTGACACCGGGGAGCTGTTTTTT.

The rearrangement links TRBV2 to TRBJ2-2; 11 nucleotides match TRBD2. Germline values: CDR1 SNHLY, CDR2 FYNNEI. Trimming cost V 2 bases and J 4 bases; bases outside gene matches: 9. This CDR3 spans 18 amino acids. The CDR3 nucleotides read TGTGCCAGCAGTGAACGGCTAGCGGGAGGTATAGGCACCGGGGAGCTGTTTTTT. Translated: CASSERLAGGIGTGELFF.

V is TRBV19 and J is TRBJ2-1; D is uncertain. The germline V and J ends were trimmed by 4 bases and 7 bases, with 5 bases remaining between them. This CDR3 comprises 11 residues. Germline lookup yields CDR1 LNHDA and CDR2 SQIVND (reference sequence). The CDR3 reads CASSTTNEQFF. The CDR3 DNA reads as TGTGCCAGTAGTACTACGAATGAGCAGTTCTTC. Supplemented by reference TRBV19 and TRBJ2-1, the full variable domain reads DGGITQSPKYLFRKEGQNVTLSCEQNLNHDAMYWYRQDPGQGLRLIYYSQIVNDFQKGDIAEGYSVSREKKESFPLTVTSAQKNPTAFYLCASSTTNEQFFGPGTRLTVL.

This chain connects TRBV6-5 to TRBJ2-1; 7 nucleotides agree with TRBD2. The V gene's germline CDR1 is MNHEY and CDR2 SVGAGI. Trimming at V came to 8 bases and at J to 14 bases, leaving 21 bases not matched to a gene. The CDR3 is 15 amino acids. CDR3 residues: CASSWGRDYGAREFF. In nucleotides, the CDR3 is TGTGCCAGCTCCTGGGGCCGGGACTACGGGGCTCGCGAGTTCTTC.

In this sample, this clone turned up a few times. This chain joins TRBV30 and TRBJ2-5; a weak D match, TRBD1 (5 bases). The CDR3 is 13 residues long. V was clipped by 7 bases and J by 1 base, with 13 bases between them. The germline CDR1 and CDR2 sequences are GTSNPN and SVGIG (reference sequence). Here the CDR3 reads CAYRRLTQETQYF. CDR3 DNA: TGTGCCTACAGGAGACTGACCCAAGAGACCCAGTACTTC. Using reference TRBV30 and TRBJ2-5 for the parts outside the CDR3, the full variable domain is SQTIHQWPATLVQPVGSPLSLECTVEGTSNPNLYWYRQAAGRGLQLLFYSVGIGQISSEVPQNLSASRPQDRQFILSSKKLLLSDSGFYLCAYRRLTQETQYFGPGTRLLVL.

This chain uses TRBV9 with TRBJ2-1, with 13 bases fitting TRBD2. This CDR3 has 17 residues. The ends lost 0 bases at V and 8 bases at J; junction bases unmatched: 8. Germline CDR1 SGDLS, CDR2 YYNGEE. The CDR3 DNA follows: TGTGCCAGCAGCGTAGGTACTAGCGGGAGGGCAATCGATGAGCAGTTCTTC. It codes for CASSVGTSGRAIDEQFF.

The V gene is TRBV5-1, the J gene TRBJ2-7; a weak D match, TRBD1 (7 bases). Between the trimmed V and J ends, which lost 3 bases and 1 base, there was a span of 11 bases. CDR3 length: 14 residues. The germline V gene encodes CDR1 SGHRS and CDR2 YFSETQ. The CDR3 sequence is CASSSQGGSYEQYV. Here the CDR3 DNA reads TGCGCCAGCAGCTCCCAGGGGGGTTCCTACGAGCAGTACGTC.

The chain combines TRBV5-1 with TRBJ1-4; no clear D. Germline assignment: CDR1 SGHRS and CDR2 YFSETQ. The CDR3 consists of 15 residues. Trimming shortened V by 0 bases and J by 0 bases, and 6 bases separated the two germline ends. The CDR3: CASSLDTATNEKLFF. In DNA form, the CDR3 reads TGCGCCAGCAGCTTGGATACTGCAACTAATGAAAAACTGTTTTTT.

In its sample, this clone was seen once. As DNA, the CDR3 is TGTGCCATAACCCGGGAGCCCCAGCATTTT. This encodes CAITREPQHF. This chain uses TRBV10-3 with TRBJ1-5, with D unclear. The germline V gene has CDR1 ENHRY and CDR2 SYGVKD. The length of the CDR3 is 10 residues. V was shortened by 9 bases and J by 8 bases, with 8 bases between the two germline ends.

The chain is built from TRBV18 and TRBJ1-3; weak D call: TRBD1 (5 bases). The V and J ends lost 3 bases and 4 bases respectively, with 13 bases between them. The CDR3 is 15 amino acids. Germline CDR1 reads KGHSH; CDR2 reads LQKENI. The CDR3 spells CASSPRAGVGNTIYF. The CDR3 bases are TGTGCCAGCTCACCCCGAGCGGGGGTAGGAAACACCATATATTTT.

The chain recombines TRBV15 with TRBJ2-1; D ambiguous. The V gene's germline CDR1 is LNHNV and CDR2 YYDKDF (reference sequence). The germline V and J ends were trimmed by 0 bases and 1 base, with 10 bases remaining between them. The CDR3 has 16 amino acids. The CDR3 loop is CATSRDGLYSYNEQFF. As DNA, the CDR3 is TGTGCCACCAGCAGAGATGGGCTCTATTCCTACAATGAGCAGTTCTTC.

The chain uses TRBV19 and TRBJ2-1, with D tentatively TRBD2 (6 bases). V was cut by 3 bases and J by 8 bases, with 17 bases left in between. Looked up from germline, CDR1 is LNHDA and CDR2 is SQIVND (reference sequence). This CDR3 spans 15 amino acids. CDR3 DNA sequence: TGTGCCAGTAGTATTGGGGGTGGCAGGGACTATGAGCAGTTCTTC. This sequence encodes CASSIGGGRDYEQFF. Combining the CDR3 with reference TRBV19 and TRBJ2-1 gives the whole variable domain DGGITQSPKYLFRKEGQNVTLSCEQNLNHDAMYWYRQDPGQGLRLIYYSQIVNDFQKGDIAEGYSVSREKKESFPLTVTSAQKNPTAFYLCASSIGGGRDYEQFFGPGTRLTVL.

The J gene is TRBJ1-2, the V gene TRBV10-3; a possible D gene is TRBD1 (5 bases). The CDR3 sequence is 12 residues long. Trimming cost V 6 bases and J 8 bases, with 13 bases left between them. CDR1 is ENHRY, CDR2 SYGVKD, per germline. CDR3 amino acids: CAISGGGGGYTF. The CDR3 nucleotides are TGTGCCATCAGCGGGGGTGGCGGAGGCTACACCTTC.

The rearrangement joins TRBV5-1 to TRBJ2-1; tentative D call: TRBD2 (5 bases). V lost 4 bases to trimming and J lost 0 bases, with 14 bases between them. Germline lookup yields CDR1 SGHRS and CDR2 YFSETQ. This CDR3 has 16 residues. The CDR3 protein is CASSRRSGDSYNEQFF. The CDR3 coding sequence is TGCGCCAGCAGCCGGCGATCCGGGGACTCCTACAATGAGCAGTTCTTC.

The V and J genes are TRBV15 and TRBJ1-1; D is ambiguous. Germline CDR1 is LNHNV and CDR2 is YYDKDF (reference sequence). This CDR3 is built from 13 residues. V shed 2 bases and J shed 6 bases, with 10 bases lying between them. As DNA, the CDR3 is TGTGCCACCAGCAGACTTGGAAGCGCTGAAGCTTTCTTT. Translated: CATSRLGSAEAFF. The full variable domain, its missing parts supplied by reference TRBV15 and TRBJ1-1, is DAMVIQNPRYQVTQFGKPVTLSCSQTLNHNVMYWYQQKSSQAPKLLFHYYDKDFNNEADTPDNFQSRRPNTSFCFLDIRSPGLGDTAMYLCATSRLGSAEAFFGQGTRLTVV.

This chain uses TRBV19 with TRBJ2-3, with D possibly matching TRBD1 (5 bases). In germline, CDR1 is LNHDA, CDR2 SQIVND (reference sequence). The CDR3 is made up of 15 amino acids. V dropped 5 bases and J dropped 4 bases, with 16 bases sitting between them. Written as DNA, the CDR3 is TGTGCCAGTAGTTATCAGGGTATTCGTGCAGATACGCAGTATTTT. This gives the protein CASSYQGIRADTQYF. Full variable domain (remainder filled in from reference TRBV19 and TRBJ2-3): DGGITQSPKYLFRKEGQNVTLSCEQNLNHDAMYWYRQDPGQGLRLIYYSQIVNDFQKGDIAEGYSVSREKKESFPLTVTSAQKNPTAFYLCASSYQGIRADTQYFGPGTRLTVL.

This chain connects TRBV9 to TRBJ2-3, with D unresolved. V lost 0 bases to trimming and J lost 6 bases, with 5 bases between them. There are 12 residues in the CDR3. Germline V CDR1 and CDR2: SGDLS, YYNGEE. The CDR3 spells CASSVERDTQYF. The CDR3 bases are TGTGCCAGCAGCGTAGAGAGGGATACGCAGTATTTT.

The chain employs TRBV13 and TRBJ2-2, with TRBD2 identical over 13 bases. The CDR3 is 18 residues long. V shed 2 bases, J shed 3 bases, and the junction held 6 bases outside the gene matches. The germline V gene encodes CDR1 PRHDT and CDR2 FYEKMQ (reference sequence). In DNA form, the CDR3 reads TGTGCCAGCAGCTTAATAACTAGCGGGAGGGCCTACACCGGGGAGCTGTTTTTT. It codes for CASSLITSGRAYTGELFF.

This chain uses TRBV4-1 with TRBJ1-1, with a tentative D call TRBD1 (6 bases). CDR3 length: 16 amino acids. The germline V gene encodes CDR1 MGHRA and CDR2 YSYEKL. The V end lost 1 base, the J end lost 2 bases, and 14 bases lay between the germline ends. CDR3 in amino acids: CASSQVGQGRNTEAFF. The CDR3 DNA is TGCGCCAGCAGCCAAGTGGGACAAGGCAGAAACACTGAAGCTTTCTTT.